The rows below give T cell receptor beta chains drawn from one sample of a study of shared T cell receptors in the human thymus. Sequencing used immunoSEQ multiplex PCR; TCRdb keeps in-frame clones, though not all of them. The sample carries some 700,000 clones, roughly 88% recorded once. This same sample was also part of a study on human thymus T cells.

Sequencing was performed on thymocytes. These receptors all stem from a girl under two years old with a congenital heart defect. Both conserved end residues are part of each CDR3.

TRBV11-2 CASSSGLAGMGETQYF
TRBV4-3 CASSPVRGEMATDTQYF
TRBV6-1 CASITGDTGELFF
TRBV14 CASSHPSGKGTEAFF
TRBV4-3 CASSQDFSLGQGRTYEQYF
TRBV29-1 CSVPLEGQGAWGYTF
TRBV6-6 CASSHLQGAEAFF
TRBV6-5 CASSPRGSNQPQHF
TRBV4-2 CASSQGRQKDSPLHF
TRBV5-1 CASRERGFDEQFF
TRBV4-1 CASSQDQGGSFTGELFF
TRBV27 CASSFGTAGEKLFF
TRBV4-3 CASSHAWGQGDGYTF
TRBV5-1 CASSLTSYSYNEQFF
TRBV18 CASSPPGQISSGANVLTF
TRBV5-6 CASSLAHCAGQGNSPLHF
TRBV12-5 CASGLAPRGQGTYNSPLHF
TRBV11-2 CASSSASGTGADTQYF
TRBV5-6 CASSLFLVTGELFF
TRBV5-4 CASSPGLAGRSYEQYF
TRBV30 CAWRGTGGCELSNQPQHF
TRBV4-3 CASSHDVLVGGSYNEQFF
TRBV7-9 CASSSRPGTGEPLTYEQYF
TRBV15 CATSRDWAGGTTSSGNTIYF
TRBV5-8 CASSPRTGTTREQYF
TRBV7-2 CASSLAPAGARTDTQYF
TRBV11-3 CASSRDSTDTQYF
TRBV28 CASSLGRRPGEPQHF
TRBV7-7 CASSLALASGANEQFF
TRBV7-6 CASSQEGLAADTQYF
TRBV6-1 CASSEVLAGGFVWYEQYF
TRBV4-3 CASSQDALSTGELFF
TRBV5-1 CASKLGPGAYEKLFF
TRBV7-8 CASSLVQYEQYF
TRBV30 CAWSTQGQGHEQYF
TRBV5-1 CASSLGVNSPGDTEAFF
TRBV11-2 CASSSRQGNQPQHF
TRBV9 CASSVGGPGTDLDEQYF
TRBV9 CASSQLPGQLNEKLFF
TRBV7-8 CASSQNRGILDGYTF
TRBV30 CAWSWLTGELFF
TRBV4-3 CASSQESRTGAYEQYF
TRBV9 CASSVRTSGTKGLDEQFF
TRBV6-6 CASSYGGARMNTEAFF
TRBV5-5 CASSLAFTDTQYF
TRBV7-7 CASPGGQADTQYF
TRBV14 CASSQDEQGSTEAFF
TRBV4-3 CASSQDRLLAGGPLTGANVLTF
TRBV6-5 CASRPTRTVYGYTF
TRBV10-3 CAISRRGNQPQHF
TRBV6-5 CASSSSVRGIYEQYF
TRBV14 CASSQVWTGQANSYEQYF
TRBV5-4 CASSPYGGRVLRYGYTF
TRBV5-1 CASSPGTSGGTDTQYF
TRBV14 CASSPGQASRETQYF
TRBV15 CATSRRTGEQPQHF